The clone carrying this TCR beta chain was seen a few times. Next came a second PCR, run for 7 to 11 cycles, which used a sample-barcoded 5' primer along with a J-beta primer mix. One entry per CDR3 protein results from TCRdb running MiXCR on the 5' RACE reads. The data hold roughly 790,000 distinct CDR3 sequences, with around 40% observed a single time. The data belong to a study of blood T cells in healthy people across ages. Roughly 10 milliliters of peripheral blood were drawn from each donor. Every sample had a minimum of 6.5 million PBMCs isolated. Germline V gene data show CDR1 as LGHDT and CDR2 as YNNKEL (reference sequence). There are 14 residues in the CDR3. The V end lost 5 bases, the J end lost 6 bases, and 14 bases lay between the germline ends.

The sequenced sample consisted of blood. This sequence originates from a woman aged 55-75 years in good health. The chain joins TRBV3-1 to TRBJ2-1; perhaps TRBD1 as D (6 bases). CDR3 sequence reads: CASSNQGFGNEQFF. CDR3 bases: TGTGCCAGCAGCAACCAGGGGTTCGGCAATGAGCAGTTCTTC.